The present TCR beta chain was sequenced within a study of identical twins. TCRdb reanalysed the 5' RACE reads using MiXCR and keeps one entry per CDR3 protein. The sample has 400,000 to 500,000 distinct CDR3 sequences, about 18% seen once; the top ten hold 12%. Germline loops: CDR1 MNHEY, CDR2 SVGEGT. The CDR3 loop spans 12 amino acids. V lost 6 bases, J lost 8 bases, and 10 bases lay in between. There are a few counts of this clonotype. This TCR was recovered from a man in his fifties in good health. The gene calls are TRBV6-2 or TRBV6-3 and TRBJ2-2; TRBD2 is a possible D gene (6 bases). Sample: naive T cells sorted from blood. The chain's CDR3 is CASSNGRGELFF. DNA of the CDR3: TGTGCCAGCAGCAACGGGAGAGGGGAGCTGTTTTTT.